A single sample is the source of the 2 T cell receptor beta chains below, sequenced in a study of regulatory T cells in long-lasting Graves disease. HTBI primers from iRepertoire and Arm-PCR of CDR3 regions yielded the TCR beta libraries. TCRdb independently ran MiXCR on the multiplex PCR reads; one entry per CDR3 protein. The sample carries over 300,000 distinct CDR3 sequences, around 15% recorded once. Noted time point: newly diagnosed GD, antithyroid drugs for less than 3 months. From PBMCs, RNA was extracted and then used to make the TCR library. The material was peripheral blood mononuclear cells (PBMCs), obtained at new diagnosis, from a patient treated with antithyroid drugs. The source is a female donor with Graves disease.

Note on this clonotype: Given a much more abundant clone one base away, this may be a read error. This rearrangement joins TRBV5-1 to TRBJ2-7; 9 nucleotides line up with TRBD2. V shed 7 bases, J shed 5 bases, and the junction held 13 bases outside the gene matches. Germline lookup yields CDR1 SGHRS and CDR2 YFSETQ. CDR3 length: 15 amino acids. The CDR3 DNA follows: TGCGCCAGCGGCCTGGAAGTTAGCGGGAGCAACGAGCAGTACTTC. Translation: CASGLEVSGSNEQYF.

CDR3 sequence: CASRTSDTEAFF. In DNA, the CDR3 is TGTGCCAGCAGAACAAGTGACACTGAAGCTTTCTTT. The V gene is TRBV6-2 or TRBV6-3, the J gene TRBJ1-1; D call uncertain. Germline V CDR1 and CDR2: MNHEY, SVGEGT. V lost 6 bases, J lost 3 bases, and 8 bases lay in between. The CDR3 totals 12 residues.